The clone carrying this T cell receptor beta chain came up many times. Its target is not known. These data come from a study of CD8 T cells in ankylosing spondylitis. General study results and limits: Blood of patients with ankylosing spondylitis appeared to be characterized by a TCR beta motif of roughly eight highly homologous variants.

V was cut by 2 bases and J by 5 bases, with 10 bases left in between. CDR3 length: 13 residues. CDR1 is SGHRS, CDR2 YFSETQ, per germline. TCRdb re-called the 5' RACE reads with MiXCR, one entry per CDR3 protein. The table records about 540,000 distinct CDR3 sequences, approximately 11% of them present only once. Sequenced material: blood, either unsorted or a sorted T cell fraction (not recorded which). The genes are TRBV5-1 and TRBJ1-1, with D tentatively TRBD1 (5 bases). The receptor was derived from a male donor with ankylosing spondylitis. Written as DNA, the CDR3 is TGCGCCAGCAGCTTAGAGGGGTCGACTGAAGCTTTCTTT. Translating gives CASSLEGSTEAFF. Filled out from reference TRBV5-1 and TRBJ1-1, the complete variable domain reads KAGVTQTPRYLIKTRGQQVTLSCSPISGHRSVSWYQQTPGQGLQFLFEYFSETQRNKGNFPGRFSGRQFSNSRSEMNVSTLELGDSALYLCASSLEGSTEAFFGQGTRLTVV.